A single sample is the source of the 2 T cell receptor beta chains below, sequenced in a study of blood T cell repertoires in COVID-19 (dated by TCRdb to 2018 to 2021). The library was prepared using the immunoSEQ multiplex PCR assay. TCRdb holds this immuneACCESS table with in-frame rearrangements only. Some clones are missing; in checked studies, unresolved V genes explain under half, and the rest has no known cause. Within this sample are 310,000 or so clones, with 70% to 90% of them counted one time only. 5% to 7% of the sample lies in the top ten. Sequencing used peripheral blood. All receptors derive from a man younger than 35 who had recovered from COVID-19.

The chain has TRBV7-6 and TRBJ1-6, with D perhaps matching TRBD1 (5 bases). The CDR3 extends over 15 amino acids. Germline assignment: CDR1 SGHVS and CDR2 FNYEAQ. V was clipped by 6 bases and J by 6 bases, with 15 bases between them. The CDR3 region has the DNA TGTGCCAGCAGTTCACAGGTTGGGGCTAATTCACCCCTCCACTTT. Protein product: CASSSQVGANSPLHF.

This clone has only a few counts. The chain employs TRBV7-9 and TRBJ2-5; 8 nucleotides match TRBD1. From germline, CDR1 is SEHNR and CDR2 FQNEAQ (reference sequence). Unmatched junction bases numbered 3, after V lost 5 bases and J lost 4 bases. This CDR3 is 13 amino acids long. In DNA form, the CDR3 reads TGTGCCAGCAGCATCACAGGGGGAGAGACCCAGTACTTC. It yields the protein CASSITGGETQYF.